These 5 T cell receptor beta chains originate from one sample sequenced in a study of vaccination effects on CD4 cells after COVID-19. Sequencing was preceded by expansion of antigen-specific CD4+ T cells with viral peptide pools in the ViraFEST assay. Having been cultured for less than 13 days, the cells underwent CD4+ T cell isolation. This person's SARS-CoV-2 infection, confirmed by PCR, occurred between March and December 2020. The assay was immunoSEQ multiplex PCR, and TCRdb's table has in-frame clones only and misses some. The sample records 20,000 to 25,000 clones, roughly four fifths being singletons. Which antigens these TCRs recognize remains unknown. Sequencing used CD4+ T cells from PBMCs cultured with a peptide pool, obtained before COVID-19 vaccination. These receptors originate from a human donor who had a prior SARS-CoV-2 infection.

This rearrangement joins TRBV27 to TRBJ1-6, with D possibly being TRBD1 (5 bases). CDR1 MNHEY and CDR2 SMNVEV come from the germline V gene (reference sequence). The CDR3 sequence is 15 residues long. Between the trimmed V and J ends, which lost 3 bases and 7 bases, there was a span of 13 bases. The CDR3 DNA sequence: TGTGCCAGCAGTTTTGAGGGGATGGGAAATTCACCCCTCCACTTT. This sequence encodes CASSFEGMGNSPLHF.

The CDR3 region has the DNA TGTGCCAGCAGCTTGGGGGGACAGGCCTACGAGCAGTACTTC. This gives the protein CASSLGGQAYEQYF. The chain couples TRBV5-8 to TRBJ2-7; 8 nucleotides align to TRBD1. The germline CDR1 and CDR2 sequences are SGHTS and YDEGEE. The CDR3 runs 14 residues. V was clipped by 0 bases and J by 2 bases; unmatched bases: 1.

This clone was recorded a few times. The V and J genes are TRBV30 and TRBJ1-6; D call uncertain. The CDR3 extends over 13 amino acids. The germline CDR1 and CDR2 sequences are GTSNPN and SVGIG (reference sequence). Trimming pared 3 bases from V and 13 bases from J, leaving 16 bases between. CDR3 residues: CAWRWGSGLPLHF. The CDR3 DNA reads TGTGCCTGGAGATGGGGTTCCGGATTGCCCCTCCACTTT.

V usage is TRBV3-1 (or the pseudogene TRBV3-2) and J usage is TRBJ2-7; D is undetermined. Germline lookup yields CDR1 LGHDT and CDR2 YNNKEL (reference sequence). This CDR3 spans 14 amino acids. V lost 1 base and J lost 5, with 12 bases in between. The CDR3 reads CASSQVFYANEQYF. The CDR3, as DNA: TGTGCCAGCAGCCAAGTATTCTATGCCAACGAGCAGTACTTC.

This clone has only a few counts. The V call is TRBV19, the J call TRBJ1-2; no clear D gene. The CDR3 totals 13 residues. Deletions cut 3 bases from V and 3 bases from J, with 8 bases between. Per germline, CDR1 LNHDA and CDR2 SQIVND (reference sequence). DNA for the CDR3: TGTGCCAGTAGTATCCATGGGGACTATGGCTACACCTTC. Translation gives CASSIHGDYGYTF.